Below are 14 T cell receptor beta chains sequenced from a single sample in a study of blood T cell repertoires in COVID-19. Sequenced by immunoSEQ multiplex PCR; TCRdb stores in-frame clones only, minus some. The data show 150,000 to 200,000 clones, with 70% to 90% seen just once and 5.5% to 8.5% held by the top ten. The material sequenced was peripheral blood. The receptors derive from a woman at least 80 years old in a cohort sampled during active or convalescent COVID-19.

The chain uses TRBV7-8 and TRBJ1-2; the D gene is possibly TRBD1 (6 bases). Trimming removed 3 bases from V and 4 bases from J, with 15 bases in between. CDR1 SGHVS and CDR2 FQNEAQ come from the germline V gene. The CDR3 totals 15 residues. The CDR3 DNA sequence: TGTGCCAGCAGCTTGACCGGGACAACCATCTATGGCTACACCTTC. The encoded protein is CASSLTGTTIYGYTF.

The chain combines TRBV24-1 with TRBJ1-3, with D possibly TRBD1 on 5 matching bases. Germline V gene lookup returns CDR1 KGHDR and CDR2 SFDVKD. Trimming took off 4 bases at V and 3 bases at J, with 18 bases between the two ends. This CDR3 has 17 amino acids. The CDR3 region has the DNA TGTGCCACCAGTGACCCAGGGCGAGACCCTCTTGGAAACACCATATATTTT. Protein product: CATSDPGRDPLGNTIYF.

J is TRBJ2-1 and V is TRBV2, with D possibly being TRBD2 (5 bases). Germline CDR1 is SNHLY and CDR2 is FYNNEI. The CDR3 loop spans 13 amino acids. V lost 6 bases to trimming and J lost 12 bases, with 18 bases between them. Here the CDR3 DNA reads TGTGCCAGCAGCTTTGGACCCGGCGGGCGGCAGTTCTTC. This gives the protein CASSFGPGGRQFF.

The chain is built from TRBV5-1 and TRBJ2-5; D is undetermined. Between the trimmed V and J ends, which lost 6 bases and 2 bases, there was a span of 11 bases. The CDR3 spans 13 residues. CDR1 SGHRS and CDR2 YFSETQ come from the germline V gene. CDR3 nucleotide sequence: TGCGCCAGCACTGCGTTCTCACAAGAGACCCAGTACTTC. It translates to CASTAFSQETQYF.

The chain uses TRBV18 and TRBJ1-6; perhaps TRBD1 as D (5 bases). This CDR3 has 18 residues. V was cut by 1 base and J by 7 bases, with 20 bases left in between. Germline V gene sequence: CDR1 KGHSH, CDR2 LQKENI. The CDR3 loop reads CASSPRQNFGQTNSPLHF. The DNA of the CDR3 is TGTGCCAGCTCACCACGGCAAAATTTCGGACAAACGAATTCACCCCTCCACTTT. The full variable domain, with the rest looked up from reference TRBV18 and TRBJ1-6, is NAGVMQNPRHLVRRRGQEARLRCSPMKGHSHVYWYRQLPEEGLKFMVYLQKENIIDESGMPKERFSAEFPKEGPSILRIQQVVRGDSAAYFCASSPRQNFGQTNSPLHFGNGTRLTVT.

V is TRBV29-1 and J is TRBJ2-1; 9 nucleotides align to TRBD2. This CDR3 is built from 14 residues. The V segment lost 6 bases and the J segment 1 base; nucleotides outside the gene matches: 4. Looked up from germline, CDR1 is SQVTM and CDR2 is ANQGSEA. The CDR3: CSVRLADSYNEQFF. In DNA form, the CDR3 reads TGCAGCGTCCGACTAGCGGATTCCTACAATGAGCAGTTCTTC.

V usage is TRBV16 and J usage is TRBJ1-1, with D unclear. V was cut by 0 bases and J by 11 bases, with 10 bases left in between. CDR3 length: 12 residues. Per germline, CDR1 KGHSY and CDR2 FQNENV. The DNA of the CDR3 is TGTGCCAGCAGCCAATCAGGGAGGTCGGCTTTCTTT. It translates to CASSQSGRSAFF.

This clone has just one count. The chain has TRBV6-5 and TRBJ1-2; 7 nucleotides match TRBD1. Per germline, CDR1 MNHEY and CDR2 SVGAGI. V lost 7 bases and J lost 8; bases outside the gene matches: 13. The CDR3 spans 14 residues. The CDR3 loop is CASTDTGAEDGYTF. CDR3 nucleotide sequence: TGTGCCAGCACCGATACAGGGGCTGAGGACGGCTACACCTTC.

The V gene is TRBV5-1, the J gene TRBJ2-1, with 11 bases identical to TRBD2. Trimming at V came to 2 bases and at J to 8 bases, leaving 6 bases not matched to a gene. Germline V CDR1 and CDR2: SGHRS, YFSETQ. This CDR3 is built from 15 residues. CDR3 residues: CASSFLAGGFDEQFF. CDR3 sequence (DNA): TGCGCCAGCAGCTTCCTAGCGGGGGGTTTCGATGAGCAGTTCTTC.

This chain joins TRBV29-1 and TRBJ2-2; D possibly corresponds to TRBD1 (6 bases). The CDR3 is made up of 14 amino acids. The V gene's germline CDR1 is SQVTM and CDR2 ANQGSEA. The V gene lost 7 bases and the J gene lost 1 base, with 13 bases spanning the gap. CDR3 nucleotide sequence: TGCAGCGCCAGAGGACAGATGAACACCGGGGAGCTGTTTTTT. Translated: CSARGQMNTGELFF.

In this sample, this clone turned up a few times. The chain has TRBV5-1 and TRBJ2-1; 11 nucleotides line up with TRBD2. The CDR3 covers 16 residues. CDR1 SGHRS and CDR2 YFSETQ come from the germline V gene. The junction had 3 bases not matched to a gene; V was cut back by 0 bases and J by 4 bases. CDR3 nucleotides: TGCGCCAGCAGCTTGGGCGGGACTAGCGGTTACAATGAGCAGTTCTTC. It is translated as CASSLGGTSGYNEQFF. Full variable domain (rest looked up from reference TRBV5-1 and TRBJ2-1): KAGVTQTPRYLIKTRGQQVTLSCSPISGHRSVSWYQQTPGQGLQFLFEYFSETQRNKGNFPGRFSGRQFSNSRSEMNVSTLELGDSALYLCASSLGGTSGYNEQFFGPGTRLTVL.

The chain has TRBV6-5 and TRBJ2-2; 10 nucleotides line up with TRBD1. Germline loops: CDR1 MNHEY, CDR2 SVGAGI. This CDR3 is built from 13 residues. Trimming cost V 8 bases and J 4 bases; bases outside gene matches: 1. In nucleotides, the CDR3 is TGTGCCAGCTGGACAGGGGGCACCGGGGAGCTGTTTTTT. It encodes CASWTGGTGELFF.

This chain links TRBV7-2 with TRBJ1-5; the D gene is possibly TRBD1 (6 bases). The CDR3 consists of 15 residues. The V gene's germline CDR1 is SGHTA and CDR2 FQGNSA. The V and J ends lost 1 base and 6 bases respectively, with 13 bases between them. The CDR3 reads CASSLVGQSSQPQHF. The DNA of the CDR3 is TGTGCCAGCAGCTTAGTTGGACAGAGTAGTCAGCCCCAGCATTTT.

V and J are TRBV21-1 and TRBJ2-2; the table calls TRBD1, which could not be checked here. TRBV21-1 is termed a pseudogene. This CDR3 comprises 19 residues. The DNA for the CDR3 is TGTGCCAGCAGCCTTCCTATGGGGACAGGGGGCGCATCTACCGGGGAGCTGTTTTTT. This codes for CASSLPMGTGGASTGELFF.